This TCR beta chain appears in the sequencing data of a study of tumor-infiltrating lymphocytes in primary liver carcinoma. Germline V lookup: CDR1 MNHNS, CDR2 SASEGT. CDR3 length: 12 residues. Deletions cut 6 bases from V and 3 bases from J, with 9 bases between. TCR beta cDNA was reverse-transcribed from approximately 0.45 ug of total RNA. The reaction used a constant-region primer and ProtoScript II reverse transcriptase. Slightly modified ARM-PCR served as the procedure for the TCR beta libraries. These libraries came from three rounds of nested multiplex PCR. Researchers ran the first two PCR rounds for about 11 cycles each with TRBV1-TRBV30 forward primers and a C-beta reverse primer. MiXCR, run by TCRdb on the multiplex PCR reads, gives a single entry per CDR3 protein. The sample lists 70,000 to 95,000 distinct CDR3 sequences; approximately 70% were seen once. Between about 19 and 34 mg of unsorted bulk tissue served as the source from which RNA and DNA were co-extracted.

This clonotype was seen many times. Antigen specificity is unknown. General study results and limits: Tumor region pairs showed greater overlap than either tumor-adjacent or tumor-blood pairs did. The proportion of top clones found throughout all five tumor regions was only about 7-24%.

The clonotype was recovered from a man aged 35-49 years with primary liver carcinoma and hepatitis B virus infection. The genes are TRBV6-1 and TRBJ2-7; no clear D gene. What was sequenced was liver tumor tissue from sampling region 4. Subset of the sample: tumor region T4, right-lateral pole. The CDR3 region is CASRETVYEQYF. The CDR3 bases are TGTGCCAGCAGGGAGACCGTCTACGAGCAGTACTTC.